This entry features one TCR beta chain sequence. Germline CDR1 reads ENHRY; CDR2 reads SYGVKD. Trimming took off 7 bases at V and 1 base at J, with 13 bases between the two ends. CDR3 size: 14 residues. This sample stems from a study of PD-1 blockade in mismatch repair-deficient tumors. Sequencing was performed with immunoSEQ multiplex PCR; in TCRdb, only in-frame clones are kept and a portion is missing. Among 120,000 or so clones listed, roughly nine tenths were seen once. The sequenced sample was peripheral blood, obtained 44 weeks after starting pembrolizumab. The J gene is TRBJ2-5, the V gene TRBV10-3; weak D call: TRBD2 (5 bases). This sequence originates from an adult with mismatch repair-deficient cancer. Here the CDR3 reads CAINRLGIQETQYF. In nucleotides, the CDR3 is TGTGCCATCAATAGGCTCGGGATCCAAGAGACCCAGTACTTC.